This paragraph reports one TCR beta chain. The antigen is not known. These data belong to a study of T cells in narcolepsy. Study-level findings and limits: Autoreactive HCRT-specific and TRIB2-specific clonotypes were marked in same-patient CSF-versus-blood CD4+ comparisons.

The assay was immunoSEQ multiplex PCR, and TCRdb's table has in-frame clones only and misses some. The table shows under 40,000 clones, with 79% occurring only once. Germline CDR1 WSHSY, CDR2 SAAADI. With 6 bases clipped from V and 4 bases from J, the junction kept 5 bases outside the gene matches. The CDR3 spans 15 residues. Specimen: CD45RA- memory CD4+ T cells from PBMCs. This receptor was taken from a human donor with narcolepsy. This rearrangement joins TRBV10-2 to TRBJ2-1, with 11 nucleotides matching TRBD2. The CDR3 here is CASRITSGRYNEQFF. CDR3 sequence (DNA): TGCGCCAGCAGGATAACTAGCGGGAGATACAATGAGCAGTTCTTC.